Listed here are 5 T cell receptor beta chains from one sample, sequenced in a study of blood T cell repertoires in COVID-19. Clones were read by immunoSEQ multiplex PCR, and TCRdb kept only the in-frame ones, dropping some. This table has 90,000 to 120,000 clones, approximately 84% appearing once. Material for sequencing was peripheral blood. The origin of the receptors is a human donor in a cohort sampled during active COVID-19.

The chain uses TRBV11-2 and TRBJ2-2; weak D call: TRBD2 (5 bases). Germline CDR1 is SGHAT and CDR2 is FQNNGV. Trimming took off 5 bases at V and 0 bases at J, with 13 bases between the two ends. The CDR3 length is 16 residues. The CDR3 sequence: CASSHGLVANTGELFF. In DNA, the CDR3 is TGTGCCAGCAGCCACGGACTGGTCGCGAACACCGGGGAGCTGTTTTTT. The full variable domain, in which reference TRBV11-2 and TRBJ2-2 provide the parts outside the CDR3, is EAGVAQSPRYKIIEKRQSVAFWCNPISGHATLYWYQQILGQGPKLLIQFQNNGVVDDSQLPKDRFSAERLKGVDSTLKIQPAKLEDSAVYLCASSHGLVANTGELFFGEGSRLTVL.

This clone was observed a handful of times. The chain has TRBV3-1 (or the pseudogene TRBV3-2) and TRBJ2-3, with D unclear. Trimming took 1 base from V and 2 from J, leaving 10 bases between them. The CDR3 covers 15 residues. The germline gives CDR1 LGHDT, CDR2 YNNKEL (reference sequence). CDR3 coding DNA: TGTGCCAGCAGCCAAGCGGTTAAGTCCACAGATACGCAGTATTTT. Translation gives CASSQAVKSTDTQYF.

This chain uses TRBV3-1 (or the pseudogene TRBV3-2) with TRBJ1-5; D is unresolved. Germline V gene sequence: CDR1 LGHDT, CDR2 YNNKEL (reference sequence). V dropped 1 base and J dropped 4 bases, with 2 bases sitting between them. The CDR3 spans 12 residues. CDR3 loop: CASSQVNQPQHF. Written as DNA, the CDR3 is TGTGCCAGCAGCCAAGTAAATCAGCCCCAGCATTTT.

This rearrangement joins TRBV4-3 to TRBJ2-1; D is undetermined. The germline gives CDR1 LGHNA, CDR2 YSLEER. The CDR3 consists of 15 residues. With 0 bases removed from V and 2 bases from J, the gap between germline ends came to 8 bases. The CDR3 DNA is TGCGCCAGCAGCCAAGAAGGCGGTCCCTACAATGAGCAGTTCTTC. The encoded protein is CASSQEGGPYNEQFF.

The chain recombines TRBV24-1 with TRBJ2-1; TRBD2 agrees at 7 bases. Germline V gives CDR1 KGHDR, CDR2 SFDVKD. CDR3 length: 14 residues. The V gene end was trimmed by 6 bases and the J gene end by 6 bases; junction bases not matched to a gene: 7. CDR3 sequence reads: CATSLAGPTNEQFF. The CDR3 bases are TGTGCCACCAGTTTAGCGGGCCCAACCAATGAGCAGTTCTTC.